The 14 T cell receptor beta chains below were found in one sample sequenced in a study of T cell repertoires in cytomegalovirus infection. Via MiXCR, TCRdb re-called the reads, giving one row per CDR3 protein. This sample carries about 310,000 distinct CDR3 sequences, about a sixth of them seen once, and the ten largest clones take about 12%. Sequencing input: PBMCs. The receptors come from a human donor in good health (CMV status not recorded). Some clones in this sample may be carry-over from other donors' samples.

The CDR3: CASSSRDTKDTQYF. CDR3 nucleotide sequence: TGTGCCAGCAGCAGTCGGGATACGAAAGATACGCAGTATTTT. The V call is TRBV27, the J call TRBJ2-3, with D possibly being TRBD2 (5 bases). Germline-derived CDR1 and CDR2 are MNHEY and SMNVEV (reference sequence). The V and J ends lost 6 bases and 5 bases respectively, with 15 bases between them. This CDR3 is 14 amino acids long.

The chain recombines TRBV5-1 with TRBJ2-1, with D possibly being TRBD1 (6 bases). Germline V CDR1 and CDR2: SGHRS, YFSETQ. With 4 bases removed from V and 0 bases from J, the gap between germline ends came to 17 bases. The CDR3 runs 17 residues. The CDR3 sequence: CASSPGQRLTSYNEQFF. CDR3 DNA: TGCGCCAGCAGCCCCGGACAGAGACTGACCTCCTACAATGAGCAGTTCTTC.

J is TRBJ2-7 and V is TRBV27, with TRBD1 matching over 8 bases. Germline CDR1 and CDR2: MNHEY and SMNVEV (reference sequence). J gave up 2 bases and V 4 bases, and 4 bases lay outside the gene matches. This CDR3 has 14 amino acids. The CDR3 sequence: CASSYYRGTYEQYF. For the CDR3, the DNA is TGTGCCAGCAGTTATTACAGGGGGACCTACGAGCAGTACTTC.

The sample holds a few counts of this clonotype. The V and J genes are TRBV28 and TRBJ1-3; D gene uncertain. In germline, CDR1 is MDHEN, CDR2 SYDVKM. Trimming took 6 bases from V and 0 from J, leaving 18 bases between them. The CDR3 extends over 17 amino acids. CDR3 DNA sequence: TGTGCCAGCAGACTCCTCGGCCAGCCCAGCTCTGGAAACACCATATATTTT. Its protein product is CASRLLGQPSSGNTIYF. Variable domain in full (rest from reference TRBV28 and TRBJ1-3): DVKVTQSSRYLVKRTGEKVFLECVQDMDHENMFWYRQDPGLGLRLIYFSYDVKMKEKGDIPEGYSVSREKKERFSLILESASTNQTSMYLCASRLLGQPSSGNTIYFGEGSWLTVV.

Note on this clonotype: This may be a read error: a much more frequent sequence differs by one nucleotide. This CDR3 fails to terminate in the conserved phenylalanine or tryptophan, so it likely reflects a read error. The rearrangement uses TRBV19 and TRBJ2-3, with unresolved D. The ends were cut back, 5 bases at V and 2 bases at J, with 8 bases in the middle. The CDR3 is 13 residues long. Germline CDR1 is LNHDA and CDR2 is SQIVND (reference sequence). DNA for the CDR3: TGTGCCAGTAGTCCGGCCCTCACAGATACGCAGTATCTT. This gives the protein CASSPALTDTQYL.

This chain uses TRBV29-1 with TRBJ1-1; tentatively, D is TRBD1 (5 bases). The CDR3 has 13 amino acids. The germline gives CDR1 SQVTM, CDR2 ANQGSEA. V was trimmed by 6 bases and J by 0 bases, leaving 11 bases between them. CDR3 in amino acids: CSVRTLMNTEAFF. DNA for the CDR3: TGCAGCGTCCGGACACTTATGAACACTGAAGCTTTCTTT.

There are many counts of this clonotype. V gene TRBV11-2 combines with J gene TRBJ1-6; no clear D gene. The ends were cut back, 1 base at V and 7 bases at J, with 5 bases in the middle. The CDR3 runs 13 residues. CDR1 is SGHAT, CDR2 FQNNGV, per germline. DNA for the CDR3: TGTGCCAGCAGCTTAGGGCAGAATTCACCCCTCCACTTT. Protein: CASSLGQNSPLHF.

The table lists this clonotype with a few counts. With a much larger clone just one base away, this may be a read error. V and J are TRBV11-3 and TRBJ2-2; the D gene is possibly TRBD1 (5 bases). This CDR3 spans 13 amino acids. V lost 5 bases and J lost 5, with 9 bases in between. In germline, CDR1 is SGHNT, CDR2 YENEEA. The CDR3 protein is CASSPRETGELFF. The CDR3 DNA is TGTGCCAGCAGCCCCAGGGAAACCGGGGAGCTGTTTTTT.

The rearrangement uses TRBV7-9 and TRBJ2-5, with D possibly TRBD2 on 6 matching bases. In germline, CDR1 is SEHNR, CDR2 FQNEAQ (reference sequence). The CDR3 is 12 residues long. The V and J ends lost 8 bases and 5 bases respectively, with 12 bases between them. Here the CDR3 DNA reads TGTGCCAGCCGGGACTCAGGCGAGACCCAGTACTTC. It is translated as CASRDSGETQYF.

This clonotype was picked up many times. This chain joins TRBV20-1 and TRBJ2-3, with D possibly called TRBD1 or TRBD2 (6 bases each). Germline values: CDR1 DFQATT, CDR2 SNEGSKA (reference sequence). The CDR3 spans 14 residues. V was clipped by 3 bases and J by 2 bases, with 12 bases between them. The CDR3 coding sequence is TGCAGTGCTAGGCGAAGGGGGGCCACAGATACGCAGTATTTT. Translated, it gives CSARRRGATDTQYF.

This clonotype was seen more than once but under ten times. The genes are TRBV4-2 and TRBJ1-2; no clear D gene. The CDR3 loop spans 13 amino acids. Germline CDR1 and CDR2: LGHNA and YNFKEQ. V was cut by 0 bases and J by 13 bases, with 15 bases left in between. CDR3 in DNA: TGTGCCAGCAGCCAAGATAAGGCAGCGATTAGCACCTTC. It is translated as CASSQDKAAISTF.

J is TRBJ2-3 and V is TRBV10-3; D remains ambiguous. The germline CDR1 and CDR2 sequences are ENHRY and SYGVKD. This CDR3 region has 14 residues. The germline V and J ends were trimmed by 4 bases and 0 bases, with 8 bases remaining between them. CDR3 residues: CAISVSPSTDTQYF. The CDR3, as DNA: TGTGCCATCAGTGTCAGTCCTAGCACAGATACGCAGTATTTT.

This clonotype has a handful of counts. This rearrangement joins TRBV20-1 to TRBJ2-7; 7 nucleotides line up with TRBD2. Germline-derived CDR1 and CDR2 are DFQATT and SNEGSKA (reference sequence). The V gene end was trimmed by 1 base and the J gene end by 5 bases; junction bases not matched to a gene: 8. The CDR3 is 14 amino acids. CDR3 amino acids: CSARGRGESHEQYF. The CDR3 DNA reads TGCAGTGCTAGAGGACGGGGGGAAAGTCACGAGCAGTACTTC.

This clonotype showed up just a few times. As DNA, the CDR3 is TGTGCCAGCAGCCAAGAGAATGTGGGGGCAGGGAACACTGAAGCTTTCTTT. Its protein product is CASSQENVGAGNTEAFF. The V call is TRBV4-2, the J call TRBJ1-1, with a possible D match to TRBD1 (6 bases). Trimming shortened V by 0 bases and J by 1 base, and 15 bases separated the two germline ends. In germline, CDR1 is LGHNA, CDR2 YNFKEQ. CDR3 length equals 17 residues.